This T cell receptor (beta chain) stems from a study of blood T cell repertoires in COVID-19. Study-level information: Nucleic acid was either cDNA or gDNA, and it came from T cells, B-cell-depleted T cells, or PBMCs.

Per the study methods: Quantification of nucleated cells was approximated via reference gene primer amplification. Clones were read by immunoSEQ multiplex PCR, and TCRdb kept only the in-frame ones, dropping some. The V and J calls and clone size were taken over from that table, and D and trimming were inferred from the DNA. The sample comprises about 140,000 clones, 70% to 90% of which are singletons, and 9.5% to 11% rests with the top ten. The table lists this clone with a count of one. The CDR3 has 14 amino acids. V was cut by 6 bases and J by 2 bases, with 14 bases left in between. Germline V gives CDR1 SEHNR, CDR2 FQNEAQ (reference sequence).

This clonotype was sampled from a woman older than 75 with acute or convalescent COVID-19. Sequenced input: peripheral blood. The chain recombines TRBV7-9 with TRBJ2-7; D is unclear. The CDR3 region is CASSPLSATYEQYF. The CDR3, as DNA: TGTGCCAGCAGTCCCCTGAGTGCCACCTACGAGCAGTACTTC.